Included here is one TCR beta chain sequence, with context. Germline CDR1 and CDR2: MDHEN and SYDVKM. This CDR3 comprises 16 residues. V gave up 5 bases and J gave up 4 bases; unmatched junction bases: 7. These data are taken from a study of cytomegalovirus exposure and HLA in healthy donors. PCR amplification relied on 60 Vbeta primers (plus 13 Jbeta primers). Using immunoSEQ multiplex PCR, the repertoire was profiled, and TCRdb retains in-frame clones only, with some absent. This table holds 210,000 or so clones, nearly 80% found once. This clonotype was obtained from a man aged 18 to 30 in good health and CMV-seronegative. Sequencing was performed on PBMCs. This chain joins TRBV28 and TRBJ2-1, with TRBD2 matching 11 bases. In nucleotides, the CDR3 is TGTGCCAGCAGTATCTCACTAGCGGGAGATTACAATGAGCAGTTCTTC. Translating it yields CASSISLAGDYNEQFF.